This TCR beta chain was sequenced for a study of blood T cell repertoires in COVID-19. Whole-study context: Italy, Spain and the United States were the sources of the convalescent and acute COVID-19 samples. Sources were T cells, B-cell-depleted T cells, or PBMCs; the material itself was cDNA or gDNA.

Authors' data handling: Cell counts per sample came from amplifying reference gene primers. Libraries were prepared by immunoSEQ multiplex PCR; TCRdb keeps only in-frame clonotypes and omits some of them. The DNA was the basis for D and trimming; V, J and clone size are from that table. This table holds approximately 410,000 clones, about nine tenths found once. V lost 0 bases to trimming and J lost 8 bases, with 17 bases between them. This CDR3 region has 16 residues. CDR1 and CDR2 (germline): MGHRA, YSYEKL. Input material: peripheral blood. The gene calls are TRBV4-1 and TRBJ2-1; D gene uncertain. The clonotype comes from a woman aged 25 to 39 with active or convalescent COVID-19. CDR3 bases: TGCGCCAGCAGCCAAGATTTAATGGGCTATTCGGATGAGCAGTTCTTC. Protein: CASSQDLMGYSDEQFF.